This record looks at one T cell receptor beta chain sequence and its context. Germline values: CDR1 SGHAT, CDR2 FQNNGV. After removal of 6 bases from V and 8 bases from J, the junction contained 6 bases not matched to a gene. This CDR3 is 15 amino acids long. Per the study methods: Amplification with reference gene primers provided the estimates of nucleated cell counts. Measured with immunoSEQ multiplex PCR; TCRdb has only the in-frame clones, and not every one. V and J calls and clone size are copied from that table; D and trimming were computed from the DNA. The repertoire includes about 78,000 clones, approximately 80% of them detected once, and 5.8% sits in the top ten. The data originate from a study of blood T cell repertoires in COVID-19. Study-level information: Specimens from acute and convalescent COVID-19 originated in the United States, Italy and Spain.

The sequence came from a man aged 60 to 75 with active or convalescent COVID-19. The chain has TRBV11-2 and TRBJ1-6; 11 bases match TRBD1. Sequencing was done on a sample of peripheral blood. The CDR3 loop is CASSWTGGEDSPLHF. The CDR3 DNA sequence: TGTGCCAGCAGTTGGACAGGGGGCGAGGATTCACCCCTCCACTTT.